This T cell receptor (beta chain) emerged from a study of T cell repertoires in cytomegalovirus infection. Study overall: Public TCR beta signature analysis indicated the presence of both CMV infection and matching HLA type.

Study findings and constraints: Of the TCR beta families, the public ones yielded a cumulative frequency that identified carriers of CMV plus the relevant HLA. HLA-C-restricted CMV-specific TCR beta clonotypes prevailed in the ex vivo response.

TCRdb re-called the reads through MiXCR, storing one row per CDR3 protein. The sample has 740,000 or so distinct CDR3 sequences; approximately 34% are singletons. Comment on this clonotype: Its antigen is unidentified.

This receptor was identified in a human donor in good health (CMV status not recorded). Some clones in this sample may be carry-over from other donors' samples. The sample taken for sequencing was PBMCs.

The CDR3 nucleotides read TGTGCCAGCAGTGAAGAATGGGCAGGGCAAGAGACCCAGTACTTC. It translates to CASSEEWAGQETQYF. The rearrangement links TRBV2 to TRBJ2-5, with D possibly matching TRBD1 (5 bases). The germline gives CDR1 SNHLY, CDR2 FYNNEI. The CDR3 sequence is 15 residues long. V was trimmed by 1 base and J by 2 bases, leaving 11 bases between them. Looking up the rest from reference TRBV2 and TRBJ2-5 gives the full variable domain: EPEVTQTPSHQVTQMGQEVILRCVPISNHLYFYWYRQILGQKVEFLVSFYNNEISEKSEIFDDQFSVERPDGSNFTLKIRSTKLEDSAMYFCASSEEWAGQETQYFGPGTRLLVL.